The 29 T cell receptor beta chains in this list originate from one sample, sequenced in a study of early T cells in non-severe SARS-CoV-2 infection. TCRdb redid the calling of the 5' RACE reads with MiXCR, one entry per CDR3 protein. The profile shows over 50,000 distinct CDR3 sequences, roughly 12% of them singletons. Sequencing was performed on whole blood. The receptor source for this set is an adult who was a healthcare worker with PCR-confirmed SARS-CoV-2 infection or an uninfected control (not recorded which).

The genes are TRBV29-1 and TRBJ1-2, with TRBD1 matching 7 bases. The CDR3 spans 13 residues. The germline gives CDR1 SQVTM, CDR2 ANQGSEA. Trimming took 2 bases from V and 2 from J; bases not matched to a gene: 2. CDR3 DNA sequence: TGCAGCGTTGAACCCAGGGGGAACTATGGCTACACCTTC. Its protein product is CSVEPRGNYGYTF.

Of note for this clonotype: A much bigger clone sits one base away, suggesting this may be a read error. The genes are TRBV27 and TRBJ1-4; 10 nucleotides match TRBD1. CDR3 length: 16 residues. V lost 4 bases to trimming and J lost 4 bases; unmatched junction nucleotides: 6. CDR1 is MNHEY and CDR2 is SMNVEV in the germline V gene (reference sequence). The CDR3 nucleotides read TGTGCCAGCAGTTGGACAGGGGGTGGAGATAATGAAAAACTGTTTTTT. Translating gives CASSWTGGGDNEKLFF.

The V call is TRBV11-1, the J call TRBJ2-7, with D unresolved. Germline CDR1 and CDR2: SGHAT and FQDESV (reference sequence). The V gene lost 5 bases and the J gene lost 0 bases, with 2 bases spanning the gap. This CDR3 comprises 11 residues. This CDR3 reads CASSHSYEQYF. In DNA, the CDR3 is TGTGCCAGCAGCCACTCCTACGAGCAGTACTTC.

The sample holds a few counts of this clonotype. The V and J genes are TRBV24-1 and TRBJ2-1; TRBD2 agrees at 9 bases. J lost 10 bases, V lost 4 bases, and 10 bases had no gene match. CDR3 length equals 15 residues. Germline V gene sequence: CDR1 KGHDR, CDR2 SFDVKD. This chain's CDR3 is CATSEPGLAGSEQFF. The DNA for the CDR3 is TGTGCCACCAGTGAGCCGGGACTAGCTGGGTCCGAGCAGTTCTTC.

Of note for this clonotype: Since a much larger clone is just one base distant, this may be a read error. V is TRBV6-8 and J is TRBJ2-1, with D possibly being TRBD1 or TRBD2 (5 bases each). Trimming pared 6 bases from V and 13 bases from J, leaving 16 bases between. The CDR3 extends over 12 amino acids. The V gene's germline CDR1 is MNHGY and CDR2 SAAAGT. DNA for the CDR3: TGTGCCAGCAGCCGGGACCAACAGAAACAGTTCTTC. Protein: CASSRDQQKQFF.

This clonotype was seen a handful of times. The gene calls are TRBV23-1 and TRBJ2-1; TRBD1 or TRBD2 may be the D gene (6 bases each). TRBV23-1 is given ORF status, its function remaining uncertain. V dropped 4 bases and J dropped 5 bases, with 18 bases sitting between them. This CDR3 region has 16 residues. Written as DNA, the CDR3 is TGCGCCAGCAGTCCCCGGGGGCAGGGTGCACACAATGAGCAGTTCTTC. Encoded protein: CASSPRGQGAHNEQFF.

This clonotype occurred many times. The chain links TRBV3-1 to TRBJ2-5, with D maybe TRBD2 (5 bases). This CDR3 has 17 residues. Trimming removed 1 base at V and 4 bases at J, with 19 bases between. Germline-derived CDR1 and CDR2 are LGHDT and YNNKEL (reference sequence). For the CDR3, the DNA is TGTGCCAGCAGCCAAGGTCGGAGAGAGGGTGGTGTAGAGACCCAGTACTTC. This translates into CASSQGRREGGVETQYF.

The gene calls are TRBV10-3 and TRBJ2-1; either TRBD1 or TRBD2 may fit D (5 bases each). Trimming pared 0 bases from V and 1 base from J, leaving 13 bases between. The CDR3 consists of 17 residues. The V gene's germline CDR1 is ENHRY and CDR2 SYGVKD. Written as DNA, the CDR3 is TGTGCCATCAGTGAGTCTGGGGGAAGACTATCCTACAATGAGCAGTTCTTC. As protein: CAISESGGRLSYNEQFF.

This clonotype was picked up many times. J is TRBJ2-1 and V is TRBV2; 11 bases map to TRBD2. Germline-derived CDR1 and CDR2 are SNHLY and FYNNEI. J gave up 0 bases and V 6 bases, and 13 bases lay outside the gene matches. The CDR3 length is 19 residues. The CDR3 reads CASSGHTSGGTSSYNEQFF. The DNA for the CDR3 is TGTGCCAGCAGCGGACATACTAGCGGGGGCACGAGCTCCTACAATGAGCAGTTCTTC.

The DNA of the CDR3 is TGTGCCAGCATGAACTGGGTTACCGAGCAGTACTTC. Residues: CASMNWVTEQYF. V gene TRBV28 combines with J gene TRBJ2-7, with unresolved D. The germline gives CDR1 MDHEN, CDR2 SYDVKM. The V end was cut by 7 bases, the J end by 6 bases, with 13 bases between. CDR3 size: 12 residues. Looking up the rest from reference TRBV28 and TRBJ2-7 gives the full variable domain: DVKVTQSSRYLVKRTGEKVFLECVQDMDHENMFWYRQDPGLGLRLIYFSYDVKMKEKGDIPEGYSVSREKKERFSLILESASTNQTSMYLCASMNWVTEQYFGPGTRLTVT.

In this sample, this clonotype turned up many times. The V call is TRBV27, the J call TRBJ1-2, with D perhaps matching TRBD1 (5 bases). The germline V gene encodes CDR1 MNHEY and CDR2 SMNVEV (reference sequence). This CDR3 is 12 amino acids long. V dropped 3 bases and J dropped 10 bases, with 12 bases sitting between them. In DNA form, the CDR3 reads TGTGCCAGCAGTTTTTCGGGAGGGGACTACACCTTC. Amino acids: CASSFSGGDYTF.

This clonotype was seen ten or more times. The CDR3 here is CASSRGRGAFF. The CDR3 DNA reads as TGTGCCAGCAGCCGGGGAAGGGGGGCTTTCTTT. This sequence joins TRBV12-3 or TRBV12-4 and TRBJ1-1; the D gene is possibly TRBD1 (6 bases). The CDR3 length is 11 residues. V lost 6 bases and J 11 bases, leaving 13 bases between the germline ends.

Ten or more counts support this clonotype. The chain recombines TRBV12-3 or TRBV12-4 with TRBJ2-2, with a tentative D call TRBD2 (6 bases). Deletions cut 3 bases from V and 6 bases from J, with 8 bases between. This CDR3 comprises 13 residues. CDR3 nucleotides: TGTGCCAGCAGTTTCTCGGGGGCCGGGGAGCTGTTTTTT. Its protein product is CASSFSGAGELFF.

This clonotype was detected ten times or more. The chain links TRBV29-1 to TRBJ2-3, with 7 bases matching TRBD2. The CDR3 is 15 residues long. Germline CDR1 is SQVTM and CDR2 is ANQGSEA. Trimming took 5 bases from V and 0 from J; bases not matched to a gene: 8. CDR3 residues: CSVRYRLASTDTQYF. CDR3 DNA: TGCAGCGTTCGATACAGACTAGCTAGCACAGATACGCAGTATTTT.

This clonotype showed up many times. This rearrangement joins TRBV27 to TRBJ1-4; D remains unclear. Germline CDR1 and CDR2: MNHEY and SMNVEV (reference sequence). This CDR3 spans 13 amino acids. V was trimmed by 3 bases and J by 7 bases, leaving 9 bases between them. CDR3 in DNA: TGTGCCAGCAGTTTCGTGGGAAGTGAAAAACTGTTTTTT. Translated: CASSFVGSEKLFF.

This clonotype appeared many times. V gene TRBV12-3 or TRBV12-4 combines with J gene TRBJ2-1; 10 bases are shared with TRBD2. The CDR3 covers 15 residues. The V segment lost 0 bases and the J segment 9 bases; nucleotides outside the gene matches: 5. The CDR3 DNA follows: TGTGCCAGCAGTTTAGCGGCTAGCGGGAGACTTGAGCAGTTCTTC. This codes for CASSLAASGRLEQFF.

This clonotype has only a few counts. The rearrangement uses TRBV2 and TRBJ2-1, with a possible D match to TRBD2 (5 bases). This CDR3 has 14 amino acids. V was cut by 6 bases and J by 3 bases, with 12 bases left in between. CDR1 is SNHLY, CDR2 FYNNEI, per germline. CDR3 sequence (DNA): TGTGCCAGCAGGGGGAGAGCGTTCTACAATGAGCAGTTCTTC. Protein: CASRGRAFYNEQFF.

Points on this clonotype: Just one base apart from a much larger clone, this may be a read error. The CDR3 loop is CAPRWGNEQYF. In nucleotides, the CDR3 is TGTGCCCCGCGCTGGGGGAACGAGCAGTACTTC. The chain is built from TRBV21-1 and TRBJ2-7; the D call of TRBD1 is as the table states it, not checked on the DNA. TRBV21-1 is marked as a pseudogene. There are 11 residues in the CDR3.

This clonotype was counted many times. The chain is built from TRBV5-4 and TRBJ2-2, with 8 bases matching TRBD1. Germline-derived CDR1 and CDR2 are SGHNT and YYREEE (reference sequence). J gave up 0 bases and V 7 bases, and 5 bases lay outside the gene matches. CDR3 length: 15 amino acids. CDR3 in amino acids: CASRTGGTNTGELFF. The CDR3 nucleotides read TGTGCCAGCCGCACAGGGGGTACGAACACCGGGGAGCTGTTTTTT.

The gene calls are TRBV30 and TRBJ1-1; the D is unclear. This CDR3 contains 12 residues. Trimming cost V 1 base and J 11 bases, with 14 bases left between them. Germline lookup yields CDR1 GTSNPN and CDR2 SVGIG (reference sequence). CDR3 loop: CAWSETGSRAFF. CDR3 nucleotides: TGTGCCTGGAGTGAGACGGGGAGTAGGGCTTTCTTT.

This clonotype was counted many times. CDR3 coding DNA: TGTGCCAGCAGCTCTTTCGACAGGTTCGGCGAGCAGTACTTC. It is translated as CASSSFDRFGEQYF. The chain couples TRBV7-9 to TRBJ2-7; D possibly corresponds to TRBD1 (6 bases). V lost 4 bases and J 6 bases, leaving 16 bases between the germline ends. The CDR3 consists of 14 residues. Germline V gene data show CDR1 as SEHNR and CDR2 as FQNEAQ (reference sequence).

This clonotype was counted ten times or more. This chain uses TRBV6-1 with TRBJ2-1; 7 bases align to TRBD2. The germline V gene encodes CDR1 MNHNS and CDR2 SASEGT. With V trimmed by 4 bases and J by 10 bases, 4 bases remained unmatched. The CDR3 totals 12 residues. The CDR3 loop reads CASSGAGREQFF. DNA for the CDR3: TGTGCCAGCAGTGGCGCCGGGAGGGAGCAGTTCTTC.

This clonotype was seen a handful of times. The chain employs TRBV29-1 and TRBJ2-7, with D possibly being TRBD1 (6 bases). V lost 4 bases, J lost 9 bases, and 16 bases lay in between. Germline V gene data show CDR1 as SQVTM and CDR2 as ANQGSEA. CDR3 length: 12 amino acids. The CDR3 is CSVVRAGDGQYF. The CDR3 DNA reads TGCAGCGTTGTCAGGGCAGGGGATGGGCAGTACTTC.

This clonotype was seen ten or more times. The V and J genes are TRBV14 and TRBJ2-5, with no clear D. Germline V lookup: CDR1 SGHDN, CDR2 FVKESK. Trimming removed 4 bases at V and 4 bases at J, with 13 bases between. The CDR3 contains 14 residues. The CDR3 protein is CASSLQPGPETQYF. DNA for the CDR3: TGTGCCAGCAGCCTTCAGCCCGGTCCAGAGACCCAGTACTTC.

In its sample, this clonotype was seen a few times. The V and J genes are TRBV5-1 and TRBJ2-5; D possibly corresponds to TRBD1 (6 bases). The V gene's germline CDR1 is SGHRS and CDR2 YFSETQ. This CDR3 contains 13 residues. Between the trimmed V and J ends, which lost 4 bases and 1 base, there was a span of 8 bases. CDR3 protein: CASSRGSQETQYF. Written as DNA, the CDR3 is TGCGCCAGCAGCAGGGGGAGCCAAGAGACCCAGTACTTC.

This clonotype was seen many times. The chain joins TRBV5-4 to TRBJ2-5, with 7 bases matching TRBD2. The CDR3 spans 14 residues. With V trimmed by 4 bases and J by 1 base, 4 bases remained unmatched. Germline V lookup: CDR1 SGHNT, CDR2 YYREEE (reference sequence). This chain's CDR3 is CASSPGGSQETQYF. CDR3 in DNA: TGTGCCAGCAGCCCCGGGGGGTCCCAAGAGACCCAGTACTTC.

This clonotype was picked up a small number of times. The chain combines TRBV18 with TRBJ1-1; D remains unclear. Trimming stripped 2 bases from V and 2 bases from J, with 9 bases between. The germline V gene has CDR1 KGHSH and CDR2 LQKENI. The CDR3 contains 14 residues. CDR3 sequence: CASSPNTPNTEAFF. The CDR3, as DNA: TGTGCCAGCTCACCAAATACCCCCAACACTGAAGCTTTCTTT.

This clonotype was recorded at least ten times. This chain connects TRBV6-1 to TRBJ2-3; D is possibly TRBD1 or TRBD2 (5 bases each). CDR3 size: 13 residues. Germline V gives CDR1 MNHNS, CDR2 SASEGT. CDR3 sequence (DNA): TGTGCTGGCGGCAGGGAGACATCAGATACGCAGTATTTT. Its translation is CAGGRETSDTQYF.

This clonotype was seen ten or more times. The chain joins TRBV4-2 to TRBJ2-1; 10 nucleotides line up with TRBD2. CDR3 length: 16 amino acids. The germline gives CDR1 LGHNA, CDR2 YNFKEQ. V lost 0 bases, J lost 4 bases, and 3 bases stayed unmatched. CDR3 region: CASSQDTSGTYNEQFF. DNA for the CDR3: TGTGCCAGCAGCCAAGATACTAGCGGGACATACAATGAGCAGTTCTTC.